These 21 T cell receptor beta chains were sequenced from one sample in a study of cytomegalovirus exposure and HLA in healthy donors. Both 60 Vbeta primers and 13 Jbeta primers went into the PCR. Assay: immunoSEQ multiplex PCR; the TCRdb copy retains only in-frame clones and omits some. This table has more than 150,000 clones, approximately 81% appearing once. Sequenced: PBMCs. Receptors originate from a boy between 2 and 10 years old in good health and CMV-seronegative.

This clone was seen only once. V and J are TRBV10-3 and TRBJ2-3, with 9 bases lining up with TRBD1. The V segment lost 10 bases and the J segment 4 bases; nucleotides outside the gene matches: 12. CDR1 is ENHRY and CDR2 is SYGVKD in the germline V gene. The CDR3 covers 15 residues. CDR3 sequence reads: CATKNRTGAADTQYF. The CDR3 nucleotides read TGTGCCACCAAAAATAGGACAGGGGCGGCAGATACGCAGTATTTT.

CDR3 amino acids: CSVAAGGAWTEAFF. For the CDR3, the DNA is TGCAGCGTCGCGGCAGGGGGCGCGTGGACTGAAGCTTTCTTT. This chain connects TRBV29-1 to TRBJ1-1; 8 bases match TRBD1. Trimming took 6 bases from V and 5 from J; bases not matched to a gene: 11. The length of the CDR3 is 14 residues. Germline assignment: CDR1 SQVTM and CDR2 ANQGSEA.

The rearrangement uses TRBV2 and TRBJ1-2; TRBD1 is a possible D gene (5 bases). From germline, CDR1 is SNHLY and CDR2 FYNNEI. CDR3 size: 13 residues. Between the trimmed V and J ends, which lost 2 bases and 10 bases, there was a span of 14 bases. CDR3 protein: CASSELGPDYYTF. The CDR3 region has the DNA TGTGCCAGCAGTGAACTGGGACCGGACTACTACACCTTC.

In its sample, this clone was seen a few times. V gene TRBV28 combines with J gene TRBJ2-3, with TRBD2 matching over 8 bases. The J segment lost 4 bases and the V segment lost 6 bases, leaving 6 bases of the junction unmatched. The V gene's germline CDR1 is MDHEN and CDR2 SYDVKM. The CDR3 contains 14 residues. The CDR3 is CASRPAGASDTQYF. The CDR3 DNA reads as TGTGCCAGCAGGCCAGCGGGAGCATCAGATACGCAGTATTTT.

The chain carries TRBV30 and TRBJ2-3; D may be TRBD2 (5 bases). Germline V CDR1 and CDR2: GTSNPN, SVGIG (reference sequence). This CDR3 is 12 amino acids long. V was pared by 3 bases and J by 2 bases, with 6 bases between. The CDR3 region is CAWRRVTDTQYF. DNA of the CDR3: TGTGCCTGGAGGAGGGTCACAGATACGCAGTATTTT.

The rearrangement uses TRBV11-2 and TRBJ2-7; D may be TRBD2 (6 bases). Trimming took 5 bases from V and 7 from J, leaving 9 bases between them. Germline loops: CDR1 SGHAT, CDR2 FQNNGV. The CDR3 is 11 amino acids. CDR3 protein: CASSPGREQYF. The CDR3, as DNA: TGTGCCAGCAGCCCAGGGAGGGAGCAGTACTTC.

This chain links TRBV6-1 with TRBJ1-5; D uncertain. Trimming cost V 2 bases and J 3 bases, with 17 bases left between them. CDR1 is MNHNS, CDR2 SASEGT, per germline. The CDR3 loop spans 17 amino acids. The CDR3 coding sequence is TGTGCCAGCAGTGAATACCCCCCCCAGGATTCCAATCAGCCCCAGCATTTT. Translation: CASSEYPPQDSNQPQHF.

V gene TRBV27 combines with J gene TRBJ1-4; 8 positions agree with TRBD1. This CDR3 comprises 14 residues. The V and J ends lost 6 bases and 7 bases, in that order; junction bases with no gene match: 7. Germline V lookup: CDR1 MNHEY, CDR2 SMNVEV (reference sequence). The CDR3 here is CASSRQGTREKLFF. The CDR3 coding sequence is TGTGCCAGCAGCAGACAGGGGACGCGTGAAAAACTGTTTTTT.

The chain joins TRBV18 to TRBJ2-6; TRBD1 agrees at 10 bases. This CDR3 has 17 amino acids. V shed 6 bases, J shed 0 bases, and the junction held 5 bases outside the gene matches. CDR1 is KGHSH, CDR2 LQKENI, per germline. The chain's CDR3 is CASSPRDRGSGANVLTF. The CDR3 DNA reads TGTGCCAGCTCCCCCCGGGACAGGGGCTCTGGGGCCAACGTCCTGACTTTC.

The chain has TRBV18 and TRBJ1-5, with 10 positions matching TRBD1. Looked up from germline, CDR1 is KGHSH and CDR2 is LQKENI. V lost 6 bases, J lost 5 bases, and 4 bases stayed unmatched. The CDR3 is 14 amino acids. The CDR3 reads CASSPGTGDQPQHF. The CDR3 nucleotides read TGTGCCAGCTCCCCCGGGACAGGGGATCAGCCCCAGCATTTT.

The rearrangement joins TRBV27 to TRBJ2-3, with 7 nucleotides matching TRBD2. CDR3 length: 14 residues. The germline V gene encodes CDR1 MNHEY and CDR2 SMNVEV (reference sequence). V shed 2 bases and J 5 bases; nucleotides not matched to a gene: 4. CDR3 sequence reads: CASSLTRGGDTQYF. DNA for the CDR3: TGTGCCAGCAGTTTAACACGCGGGGGAGATACGCAGTATTTT.

The rearrangement uses TRBV5-1 and TRBJ1-1; the D gene is possibly TRBD1 (6 bases). This CDR3 spans 15 amino acids. Per the germline V gene, CDR1 is SGHRS and CDR2 is YFSETQ. The germline V and J ends were trimmed by 4 bases and 3 bases, with 16 bases remaining between them. CDR3 coding DNA: TGCGCCAGCAGCGCTCAGGGGACCGGGGACACTGAAGCTTTCTTT. Its translation: CASSAQGTGDTEAFF.

This clone was detected only a few times. This chain uses TRBV4-1 with TRBJ2-1; D is possibly TRBD2 (6 bases). CDR3 size: 17 residues. CDR1 is MGHRA, CDR2 YSYEKL, per germline. Trimming took 0 bases from V and 5 from J, leaving 17 bases between them. CDR3 in amino acids: CASSQERTGRTHNEQFF. The DNA for the CDR3 is TGCGCCAGCAGCCAAGAACGGACCGGGAGAACCCACAATGAGCAGTTCTTC.

The chain combines TRBV4-1 with TRBJ1-3; perhaps TRBD1 as D (6 bases). The CDR3 is made up of 20 amino acids. V lost 0 bases to trimming and J lost 2 bases, with 23 bases between them. Germline CDR1 reads MGHRA; CDR2 reads YSYEKL. Written as DNA, the CDR3 is TGCGCCAGCAGCCAAGAAGGGGGATTCGATACAGGGTCGACTGGAAACACCATATATTTT. Protein sequence: CASSQEGGFDTGSTGNTIYF.

This clone was found a few times. V gene TRBV9 combines with J gene TRBJ2-7; 12 nucleotides align to TRBD2. CDR1 and CDR2 from the germline V gene are SGDLS and YYNGEE. The CDR3 covers 15 residues. J lost 3 bases, V lost 4 bases, and 5 bases had no gene match. The CDR3 sequence: CASSPRTSGNYEQYF. The CDR3 nucleotides are TGTGCCAGCAGCCCACGGACTAGCGGGAACTACGAGCAGTACTTC.

There are a few counts of this clone. The chain employs TRBV4-2 and TRBJ2-6; 7 bases are a match to TRBD2. J lost 4 bases, V lost 0 bases, and 6 bases had no gene match. Germline loops: CDR1 LGHNA, CDR2 YNFKEQ. This CDR3 is 17 amino acids long. Written as DNA, the CDR3 is TGTGCCAGCAGCCAAGATGGGGAGGGTTCCGGGGCCAACGTCCTGACTTTC. Translating it yields CASSQDGEGSGANVLTF.

This clone was seen more than once but under ten times. This chain uses TRBV5-6 with TRBJ2-1; TRBD1 agrees at 8 bases. The CDR3 loop spans 13 amino acids. With V trimmed by 4 bases and J by 9 bases, 6 bases remained unmatched. Germline lookup yields CDR1 SGHDT and CDR2 YYEEEE. The CDR3 sequence: CASSATGGTEQFF. The CDR3 DNA follows: TGTGCCAGCAGCGCAACAGGGGGTACTGAGCAGTTCTTC.

The gene calls are TRBV7-6 and TRBJ1-5; no clear D. V was trimmed by 1 base and J by 0 bases, leaving 13 bases between them. CDR1 and CDR2 (germline): SGHVS, FNYEAQ. This CDR3 comprises 17 residues. For the CDR3, the DNA is TGTGCCAGCAGCTTAGGAGTCGGTTCCTATAGCAATCAGCCCCAGCATTTT. It is translated as CASSLGVGSYSNQPQHF.

The rearrangement links TRBV19 to TRBJ2-1; the D gene is possibly TRBD1 (5 bases). Between the trimmed V and J ends, which lost 6 bases and 4 bases, there was a span of 22 bases. The CDR3 runs to 17 residues. Germline V gene lookup returns CDR1 LNHDA and CDR2 SQIVND (reference sequence). In DNA form, the CDR3 reads TGTGCCAGTAGAAGGACCCTTTCCGACAGCGAATACAATGAGCAGTTCTTC. Translated, it gives CASRRTLSDSEYNEQFF.

The chain employs TRBV28 and TRBJ2-7; TRBD1 matches at 7 bases. V trimming: 6 bases; J trimming: 0 bases; junction bases outside the gene matches: 5. Germline CDR1 is MDHEN and CDR2 is SYDVKM. CDR3 length: 14 residues. DNA for the CDR3: TGTGCCAGCAGCCGGACAGGTAGCTCCTACGAGCAGTACTTC. This encodes CASSRTGSSYEQYF.

The chain employs TRBV19 and TRBJ1-5, with unresolved D. The germline CDR1 and CDR2 sequences are LNHDA and SQIVND (reference sequence). V lost 2 bases, J lost 4 bases, and 9 bases lay in between. The CDR3 length is 14 residues. The CDR3 loop reads CASSILKQNQPQHF. Written as DNA, the CDR3 is TGTGCCAGTAGTATACTTAAACAGAATCAGCCCCAGCATTTT.